This TCR beta chain was profiled in a study of T cells in localized non-small cell lung cancer. General observations from the study: There were a median about 53 of the top 100 tumor clones appearing in adjacent lung.

Sequencing was performed with immunoSEQ multiplex PCR; in TCRdb, only in-frame clones are kept and a portion is missing. The sample carries about 26,000 clones, less than 95% recorded once. Comments on this clone: Its target is unknown.

This TCR derives from a female donor aged 60 or older with stage II squamous cell lung carcinoma. This specimen was peripheral blood, taken before any cancer treatment.

CDR3 loop: CASSLDQGTNTEAFF. CDR3 in DNA: TGCGCCAGCAGCTTGGATCAGGGTACGAACACTGAAGCTTTCTTT. The chain links TRBV5-1 to TRBJ1-1; maybe TRBD1 (5 bases). The V gene lost 0 bases and the J gene lost 1 base, with 10 bases spanning the gap. The germline gives CDR1 SGHRS, CDR2 YFSETQ. The CDR3 runs 15 residues.